This record covers a single T cell receptor beta chain. Its antigen is not known. The source of the sample is a study of shared clonotypes between healthy human individuals. Looking at the study overall: Plates per donor: three CD4 naive, three CD4 memory, two CD8 naive, one CD8 memory.

The germline gives CDR1 SGHDT, CDR2 YYEEEE. The CDR3 sequence is 16 residues long. With 3 bases clipped from V and 8 bases from J, the junction kept 8 bases outside the gene matches. Produced via immunoSEQ multiplex PCR; TCRdb's table is partial and in-frame only. The sample has about 1.1 million clones, roughly 80% seen once. The split of CD4+ cells yielded CD45RA+ naive and CD45RA-negative memory subsets. General study results and limits: Clonotype sharing among donors was expected to depend on sequencing depth. Several donors had 5% to 6% of their naive CD4 clonotypes in common.

This chain joins TRBV5-6 and TRBJ2-1; 13 bases agree with TRBD2. This TCR came from a young man in good health. Some clones in this sample may be carry-over from other donors' samples. The sample was memory CD4+ T cells from PBMCs. The sample's subset: CD45RA-negative fraction. The CDR3 DNA sequence: TGTGCCAGCAGCTGGTCTACTAGCGGGAGGGCGCATGAGCAGTTCTTC. Translating gives CASSWSTSGRAHEQFF.